What follows are 27 T cell receptor beta chains derived from one specimen sequenced in a study of blood T cell repertoires in COVID-19. Using immunoSEQ multiplex PCR, the repertoire was profiled, and TCRdb retains in-frame clones only, with some absent. The sample has 200,000 or so clones, 84% seen once. Sequencing input: PBMCs or T cells enriched from blood (not recorded which). The receptors originated from a man between 40 and 49 years old who had recovered from COVID-19.

The chain is built from TRBV21-1 and TRBJ2-7; the D call in the table, TRBD1, was not verified against the DNA. TRBV21-1 is a documented pseudogene. This CDR3 contains 14 residues. For the CDR3, the DNA is TGTGCCAGAGTTTTTGGGGCAGGGGGTGAGGAGCAGTACTTC. Encoded protein: CARVFGAGGEEQYF.

This chain uses TRBV19 with TRBJ1-3, with D possibly TRBD1 on 5 matching bases. The V end was cut by 9 bases, the J end by 0 bases, with 12 bases between. CDR1 is LNHDA, CDR2 SQIVND, per germline (reference sequence). The CDR3 consists of 14 residues. CDR3 coding DNA: TGTGCCAGCGACAGTCCGAGCTCTGGAAACACCATATATTTT. Translated: CASDSPSSGNTIYF.

With respect to this clone: Other DNA sequences from this sample encode an identical CDR3 as well. The V call is TRBV5-1, the J call TRBJ1-1, with TRBD1 matching over 7 bases. Germline V gene lookup returns CDR1 SGHRS and CDR2 YFSETQ. Trimming took 4 bases from V and 2 from J; bases not matched to a gene: 2. CDR3 length equals 13 residues. The CDR3 loop reads CASSRDRNTEAFF. The CDR3 region has the DNA TGCGCCAGCAGCCGGGACAGAAACACTGAAGCTTTCTTT.

This clone was picked up a small number of times. The chain carries TRBV7-8 and TRBJ2-3; no firm D call. Germline V lookup: CDR1 SGHVS, CDR2 FQNEAQ. V gave up 4 bases and J gave up 4 bases, with 12 bases separating them. The CDR3 spans 14 residues. CDR3 in DNA: TGTGCCAGCAGCTGGTCGATCGGTGCAGATACGCAGTATTTT. The encoded protein is CASSWSIGADTQYF. The variable domain in full, with the rest retrieved from reference TRBV7-8 and TRBJ2-3, is GAGVSQSPRYKVAKRGQDVALRCDPISGHVSLFWYQQALGQGPEFLTYFQNEAQLDKSGLPSDRFFAERPEGSVSTLKIQRTQQEDSAVYLCASSWSIGADTQYFGPGTRLTVL.

The chain employs TRBV4-1 and TRBJ2-1; the D is unclear. Looked up from germline, CDR1 is MGHRA and CDR2 is YSYEKL. The CDR3 extends over 13 amino acids. Trimming left V 4 bases short and J 3 bases short, with 7 bases between. DNA of the CDR3: TGCGCCAGCAGCCTCGCCAGCTACAATGAGCAGTTCTTC. This sequence encodes CASSLASYNEQFF.

The genes are TRBV6-1 and TRBJ2-5; TRBD1 matches at 8 bases. Germline V CDR1 and CDR2: MNHNS, SASEGT. V lost 4 bases to trimming and J lost 4 bases; unmatched junction nucleotides: 8. This CDR3 is 15 amino acids long. The CDR3 DNA is TGTGCCAGCAGTGTACAGGGGGTGGAAGGAGAGACCCAGTACTTC. This gives the protein CASSVQGVEGETQYF.

The chain has TRBV19 and TRBJ1-5; TRBD1 aligns across 8 bases. Germline-derived CDR1 and CDR2 are LNHDA and SQIVND (reference sequence). V gave up 8 bases and J gave up 0 bases; unmatched junction bases: 12. The CDR3 loop spans 17 amino acids. CDR3 residues: CASQNMGRGPSNQPQHF. The CDR3 region has the DNA TGTGCCAGTCAAAACATGGGCAGGGGGCCTAGCAATCAGCCCCAGCATTTT.

The J gene is TRBJ1-1, the V gene TRBV19; D may be TRBD1 (6 bases). V lost 3 bases and J lost 0, with 17 bases in between. The CDR3 is made up of 17 amino acids. Germline V gives CDR1 LNHDA, CDR2 SQIVND (reference sequence). CDR3 nucleotide sequence: TGTGCCAGTAGTATCTTAGCACGAGGACAGATGAACACTGAAGCTTTCTTT. As protein: CASSILARGQMNTEAFF.

The J gene is TRBJ1-1, the V gene TRBV11-2; 7 nucleotides match TRBD1. CDR1 and CDR2 (germline): SGHAT, FQNNGV. This CDR3 region has 15 residues. V gave up 4 bases and J gave up 1 base; unmatched junction bases: 6. The CDR3 sequence: CASSSVTGRNTEAFF. The DNA for the CDR3 is TGTGCCAGCAGCTCCGTGACAGGGAGGAACACTGAAGCTTTCTTT.

V gene TRBV6-5 combines with J gene TRBJ1-1; D perhaps matches TRBD1 (6 bases). From germline, CDR1 is MNHEY and CDR2 SVGAGI. Trimming left V 6 bases short and J 1 base short, with 9 bases between. This CDR3 contains 13 residues. The DNA of the CDR3 is TGTGCCAGCAGGGAGACAGGGAACACTGAAGCTTTCTTT. Translation: CASRETGNTEAFF.

The V call is TRBV5-5, the J call TRBJ1-1; the D is unclear. The germline V gene has CDR1 SGHKS and CDR2 YYEKEE (reference sequence). The V end lost 2 bases, the J end lost 0 bases, and 8 bases lay between the germline ends. The CDR3 spans 14 residues. CDR3 sequence (DNA): TGTGCCAGCAGCTTTTCCGGGTTGAACACTGAAGCTTTCTTT. Its protein is CASSFSGLNTEAFF.

The chain carries TRBV7-3 and TRBJ2-1, with D possibly matching TRBD2 (5 bases). The CDR3 is made up of 15 amino acids. Looked up from germline, CDR1 is SGHTA and CDR2 is FQGTGA. The V and J ends lost 2 bases and 3 bases respectively, with 11 bases between them. The DNA of the CDR3 is TGTGCCAGCAGCTTAGGAACTAGTAGCTACAATGAGCAGTTCTTC. It translates to CASSLGTSSYNEQFF.

The rearrangement links TRBV6-1 to TRBJ1-2, with a weak D call TRBD1 (6 bases). From germline, CDR1 is MNHNS and CDR2 SASEGT. V was shortened by 3 bases and J by 8 bases, with 13 bases between the two germline ends. The CDR3 extends over 13 amino acids. CDR3 region: CASSDRPQGGYTF. As DNA, the CDR3 is TGTGCCAGCAGTGATCGGCCCCAGGGGGGCTACACCTTC.

CDR3 in DNA: TGTGCCAGCAGCTTGGTTGTGGAGGGCTATGGCTACACCTTC. It translates to CASSLVVEGYGYTF. The chain joins TRBV5-6 to TRBJ1-2; no firm D call. Trimming cost V 0 bases and J 4 bases, with 10 bases left between them. Germline loops: CDR1 SGHDT, CDR2 YYEEEE. CDR3 length equals 14 residues.

This rearrangement joins TRBV19 to TRBJ2-2; weak D call: TRBD2 (7 bases). Germline lookup yields CDR1 LNHDA and CDR2 SQIVND (reference sequence). V was shortened by 10 bases and J by 3 bases, with 18 bases between the two germline ends. The CDR3 is 15 amino acids. For the CDR3, the DNA is TGTGCCACAAGGGAGGCGGGGGCCGACACCGGGGAGCTGTTTTTT. Its protein product is CATREAGADTGELFF.

This rearrangement joins TRBV2 to TRBJ2-1; 9 nucleotides align to TRBD2. The CDR3 runs to 15 residues. The J segment lost 5 bases and the V segment lost 3 bases, leaving 5 bases of the junction unmatched. CDR1 SNHLY and CDR2 FYNNEI come from the germline V gene. DNA for the CDR3: TGTGCCAGCAGTGAGAGGCGGGGGGGTGACAATGAGCAGTTCTTC. Translation gives CASSERRGGDNEQFF.

The count of this clone is one. This chain uses TRBV6-5 with TRBJ2-3; unclear D gene. Germline CDR1 reads MNHEY; CDR2 reads SVGAGI. V lost 7 bases and J 7 bases, leaving 15 bases between the germline ends. The CDR3 is made up of 13 amino acids. CDR3 in DNA: TGTGCCAGCAAAACACTCCAGGCCTATACGCAGTATTTT. This codes for CASKTLQAYTQYF.

This chain links TRBV3-1 (or the pseudogene TRBV3-2) with TRBJ1-1, with 7 bases identical to TRBD1. Germline-derived CDR1 and CDR2 are LGHDT and YNNKEL (reference sequence). This CDR3 has 17 amino acids. The trim removed 4 bases at V and 4 bases at J, leaving 15 bases unmatched. CDR3 loop: CASSPPGGHGGGTEAFF. The CDR3 region has the DNA TGTGCCAGCAGCCCTCCAGGGGGACACGGTGGGGGCACTGAAGCTTTCTTT.

The chain links TRBV18 to TRBJ2-3, with D hard to call. Germline V lookup: CDR1 KGHSH, CDR2 LQKENI. Trimming shortened V by 3 bases and J by 0 bases, and 10 bases separated the two germline ends. The CDR3 covers 15 residues. CDR3: CASSPSYTSTDTQYF. The CDR3 DNA is TGTGCCAGCTCACCGTCGTATACTAGCACAGATACGCAGTATTTT.

V usage is TRBV3-1 (or the pseudogene TRBV3-2) and J usage is TRBJ2-3; TRBD2 aligns across 7 bases. V dropped 5 bases and J dropped 0; count of bases not matched to a gene: 5. The CDR3 is 15 amino acids. Germline values: CDR1 LGHDT, CDR2 YNNKEL (reference sequence). In nucleotides, the CDR3 is TGTGCCAGCAGCTGGGGGGGGGAGAGCACAGATACGCAGTATTTT. Its protein product is CASSWGGESTDTQYF.

The V gene is TRBV29-1, the J gene TRBJ2-3; weak D call: TRBD1 (6 bases). From germline, CDR1 is SQVTM and CDR2 ANQGSEA. With 7 bases removed from V and 1 base from J, the gap between germline ends came to 18 bases. This CDR3 is 15 amino acids long. Written as DNA, the CDR3 is TGCAGCGGAATTAGCAGGGGTTGGGGCACAGATACGCAGTATTTT. It yields the protein CSGISRGWGTDTQYF.

This clone was picked up one time. Other nucleotide sequences from this sample produce the same CDR3. The rearrangement links TRBV5-1 to TRBJ1-4; D gene uncertain. V was trimmed by 4 bases and J by 0 bases, leaving 7 bases between them. From germline, CDR1 is SGHRS and CDR2 YFSETQ. The CDR3 loop spans 14 amino acids. CDR3: CASSPGATNEKLFF. The CDR3 DNA sequence: TGCGCCAGCAGCCCGGGAGCAACTAATGAAAAACTGTTTTTT.

The chain combines TRBV5-1 with TRBJ2-1; TRBD1 matches 9 bases. The V and J ends lost 9 bases and 2 bases, in that order; junction bases with no gene match: 9. The germline CDR1 and CDR2 sequences are SGHRS and YFSETQ. CDR3 size: 15 residues. CDR3 DNA: TGCGCCACCTCCTATGGGGACAGGGCCTACAATGAGCAGTTCTTC. Protein sequence: CATSYGDRAYNEQFF.

The chain combines TRBV4-1 with TRBJ2-5; D gene uncertain. V was clipped by 1 base and J by 2 bases, with 11 bases between them. Germline loops: CDR1 MGHRA, CDR2 YSYEKL. There are 15 residues in the CDR3. The DNA for the CDR3 is TGCGCCAGCAGCCAAGCAGCACAGATTCAAGAGACCCAGTACTTC. Translation: CASSQAAQIQETQYF.

The chain employs TRBV19 and TRBJ1-2; D is uncertain. The germline V gene encodes CDR1 LNHDA and CDR2 SQIVND (reference sequence). Trimming stripped 5 bases from V and 4 bases from J, with 11 bases between. CDR3 length: 13 residues. The CDR3 protein is CASSSGSGYGYTF. The CDR3 DNA reads as TGTGCCAGTAGTTCCGGGTCCGGCTATGGCTACACCTTC.

The rearrangement links TRBV3-1 (or the pseudogene TRBV3-2) to TRBJ2-1; possibly TRBD2 for D (5 bases). Per the germline V gene, CDR1 is LGHDT and CDR2 is YNNKEL (reference sequence). The CDR3 runs to 11 residues. Trimming took 1 base from V and 10 from J, leaving 5 bases between them. In DNA, the CDR3 is TGTGCCAGCAGCCAAGCGGGGGAGCAGTTCTTC. Its protein product is CASSQAGEQFF.

The chain links TRBV7-6 to TRBJ2-7; perhaps TRBD2 as D (6 bases). The germline gives CDR1 SGHVS, CDR2 FNYEAQ. Trimming left V 0 bases short and J 3 bases short, with 12 bases between. The CDR3 spans 15 residues. CDR3 sequence: CASSLAWGESYEQYF. DNA of the CDR3: TGTGCCAGCAGCTTAGCGTGGGGGGAGAGCTACGAGCAGTACTTC.